The next 8 T cell receptor beta chains were all read from a single sample in a study of early T cells in non-severe SARS-CoV-2 infection. TCRdb reanalysed the 5' RACE reads using MiXCR and keeps one entry per CDR3 protein. Found here are under 55,000 distinct CDR3 sequences, around a tenth of them singletons; the top ten hold 20% to 25%. Sequencing was carried out using whole blood. Receptors were obtained from an adult who was a healthcare worker with PCR-confirmed SARS-CoV-2 infection or an uninfected control (not recorded which).

This clonotype was detected ten times or more. The genes are TRBV15 and TRBJ2-3; D is undetermined. Germline CDR1 is LNHNV and CDR2 is YYDKDF (reference sequence). The CDR3 length is 11 residues. Trimming shortened V by 4 bases and J by 5 bases, and 4 bases separated the two germline ends. The CDR3 protein is CATSMQDTQYF. The CDR3 DNA is TGTGCCACCAGCATGCAAGATACGCAGTATTTT.

J is TRBJ2-3 and V is TRBV2; possible D gene TRBD1, 7 bases. V was cut by 7 bases and J by 4 bases, with 12 bases left in between. In germline, CDR1 is SNHLY, CDR2 FYNNEI. The CDR3 is 13 amino acids. The CDR3 DNA follows: TGTGCCAGCACGGGCAGGGGGGCAGATACGCAGTATTTT. Translating it yields CASTGRGADTQYF.

This clonotype occurred once. CDR3 DNA: TGTGCCAGCAGCCCAGGGACAGGGGTTTTCGTCACTGAAGCTTTCTTT. Translating gives CASSPGTGVFVTEAFF. V is TRBV2 and J is TRBJ1-1, with 10 bases identical to TRBD1. The CDR3 runs 16 residues. Looked up from germline, CDR1 is SNHLY and CDR2 is FYNNEI. With 6 bases clipped from V and 4 bases from J, the junction kept 11 bases outside the gene matches.

At least ten counts were recorded for this clonotype. J is TRBJ1-1 and V is TRBV12-3 or TRBV12-4, with TRBD1 as a possible D gene (5 bases). This CDR3 is built from 16 residues. The V end was cut by 7 bases, the J end by 1 base, with 19 bases between. As DNA, the CDR3 is TGTGCCAGCACCATCGGGTCTTACAGGAAGAACACTGAAGCTTTCTTT. Amino acid sequence: CASTIGSYRKNTEAFF.

The rearrangement links TRBV11-2 to TRBJ2-3; TRBD2 might be the D (5 bases). Germline V gives CDR1 SGHAT, CDR2 FQNNGV. CDR3 length: 13 residues. The V end was cut by 4 bases, the J end by 3 bases, with 8 bases between. The CDR3 nucleotides are TGTGCCAGCAGCTCGGGGAGAACAGATACGCAGTATTTT. It yields the protein CASSSGRTDTQYF.

Turning to this clonotype: A much larger clonotype is one base distant, so this may be a read error. The rearrangement uses TRBV9 and TRBJ2-7; 7 bases map to TRBD1. Trimming cost V 0 bases and J 8 bases; bases outside gene matches: 14. Germline V CDR1 and CDR2: SGDLS, YYNGEE. The CDR3 totals 16 residues. The CDR3 bases are TGTGCCAGCAGCGTAGAGCTACAGGGGCGCAGAACTAAGCAGTACTTC. Its protein is CASSVELQGRRTKQYF.

A few counts support this clonotype. The chain employs TRBV2 and TRBJ2-1; 10 positions agree with TRBD2. Germline V gene lookup returns CDR1 SNHLY and CDR2 FYNNEI. V trimming: 2 bases; J trimming: 0 bases; junction bases outside the gene matches: 7. This CDR3 has 18 residues. The CDR3 reads CASSEILAGAYSYNEQFF. CDR3 nucleotide sequence: TGTGCCAGCAGTGAAATCCTAGCGGGAGCCTACTCCTACAATGAGCAGTTCTTC.

Ten or more counts support this clonotype. This sequence joins TRBV7-3 and TRBJ2-1; 7 bases are shared with TRBD2. The CDR3 has 18 residues. J lost 7 bases, V lost 1 base, and 16 bases had no gene match. Per germline, CDR1 SGHTA and CDR2 FQGTGA. The CDR3, as DNA: TGTGCCAGCAGCTTAAGTGGAGAGGCGGGAGCCCTAAGGAATGAGCAGTTCTTC. This codes for CASSLSGEAGALRNEQFF.